Following are 3 T cell receptor beta chains from one sample sequenced in a study of spatial heterogeneity in lung cancer. TCRdb re-called the 5' RACE reads with MiXCR, one entry per CDR3 protein. Of tens of thousands of distinct CDR3 sequences in the sample, approximately 4.4% were seen once. The time point here: sample taken at primary tumor resection. Unsorted whole RNA samples from tumor, nontumor lung or frozen PBMC were sequenced. Material: PBMCs, obtained at surgery. The receptors stem from a male donor with early-stage non-small cell lung cancer.

This clonotype was found many times. The chain is built from TRBV29-1 and TRBJ1-1; possible D gene TRBD1, 5 bases. Trimming left V 3 bases short and J 4 bases short, with 12 bases between. The CDR3 is 13 amino acids. CDR1 SQVTM and CDR2 ANQGSEA come from the germline V gene. CDR3 sequence reads: CSVEPREGTEAFF. The CDR3 nucleotides read TGCAGCGTTGAGCCCAGGGAGGGCACTGAAGCTTTCTTT.

This clonotype has more than one count but fewer than ten. V and J are TRBV6-5 and TRBJ1-1; D gene uncertain. Germline V gene data show CDR1 as MNHEY and CDR2 as SVGAGI. The ends were cut back, 0 bases at V and 5 bases at J, with 19 bases in the middle. This CDR3 is built from 17 residues. CDR3 DNA sequence: TGTGCCAGCAGTTACTCAACCTTGACCCCGAGAAAAACTGAAGCTTTCTTT. This sequence encodes CASSYSTLTPRKTEAFF.

Within the sample, this clonotype is medium-sized (0.01 to 0.1%). The chain employs TRBV20-1 and TRBJ1-4; perhaps TRBD1 as D (5 bases). Trimming left V 1 base short and J 0 bases short, with 15 bases between. Germline V gives CDR1 DFQATT, CDR2 SNEGSKA (reference sequence). The CDR3 sequence is 17 residues long. DNA of the CDR3: TGCAGTGCTAGAGTCACTGTCCGACAGTCAACTAATGAAAAACTGTTTTTT. It encodes CSARVTVRQSTNEKLFF.